Each of the 20 T cell receptor beta chains below was sequenced from the same sample in a study of blood T cell repertoires in COVID-19. Method: immunoSEQ multiplex PCR; TCRdb's copy keeps in-frame clones and lacks some. This table holds 70,000 to 80,000 clones, 70% to 90% found once. The sequencing input was peripheral blood. These receptors came from a human donor in a cohort sampled during active COVID-19.

V is TRBV12-3 or TRBV12-4 and J is TRBJ1-4; 9 bases fit TRBD1. CDR3 length: 13 amino acids. With V trimmed by 8 bases and J by 8 bases, 6 bases remained unmatched. CDR3: CASGTGTGEKLFF. As DNA, the CDR3 is TGTGCCAGCGGGACCGGGACAGGGGAAAAACTGTTTTTT.

This clone occurred a few times. This chain links TRBV13 with TRBJ2-1; the match to TRBD2 covers 8 bases. This CDR3 contains 15 residues. The ends lost 4 bases at V and 8 bases at J; junction bases unmatched: 10. Germline CDR1 is PRHDT and CDR2 is FYEKMQ (reference sequence). The CDR3 protein is CASSSGLVGYDEQFF. The CDR3 DNA is TGTGCCAGCAGCTCGGGACTAGTAGGTTACGATGAGCAGTTCTTC.

The V gene is TRBV5-1, the J gene TRBJ1-2, with a weak D call TRBD1 (5 bases). Germline loops: CDR1 SGHRS, CDR2 YFSETQ. This CDR3 has 16 amino acids. Deletions cut 3 bases from V and 2 bases from J, with 17 bases between. CDR3 in DNA: TGCGCCAGCAGCTCTAACCCAGGGTTGGAGAACTATGGCTACACCTTC. Translating it yields CASSSNPGLENYGYTF.

The gene calls are TRBV7-6 and TRBJ2-7; 8 bases align to TRBD1. The CDR3 length is 14 residues. The V and J ends lost 3 bases and 3 bases, in that order; junction bases with no gene match: 4. Germline assignment: CDR1 SGHVS and CDR2 FNYEAQ. This CDR3 reads CASSLRQGNYEQYF. The CDR3 DNA reads TGTGCCAGCAGCTTGAGACAGGGGAACTACGAGCAGTACTTC.

The chain carries TRBV19 and TRBJ2-7, with 10 bases identical to TRBD2. This CDR3 has 15 amino acids. V shed 3 bases and J 5 bases; nucleotides not matched to a gene: 7. The germline CDR1 and CDR2 sequences are LNHDA and SQIVND (reference sequence). CDR3 region: CASSIGVGLADEQYF. Here the CDR3 DNA reads TGTGCCAGTAGTATCGGTGTAGGACTAGCGGACGAGCAGTACTTC.

The gene calls are TRBV25-1 and TRBJ1-2; no clear D gene. V dropped 4 bases and J dropped 3 bases, with 15 bases sitting between them. Germline CDR1 MGHDK, CDR2 SYGVNS. CDR3 length: 15 amino acids. CDR3 sequence reads: CASSAPYVTDYGYTF. The CDR3 bases are TGTGCCAGCAGTGCCCCCTATGTCACCGACTATGGCTACACCTTC.

This clone was seen a handful of times. The chain has TRBV19 and TRBJ2-6, with TRBD1 matching over 9 bases. J lost 0 bases, V lost 7 bases, and 1 base had no gene match. Germline V CDR1 and CDR2: LNHDA, SQIVND (reference sequence). This CDR3 spans 15 amino acids. The CDR3 DNA sequence: TGTGCCAGTAAGACAGGGGGCTCTGGGGCCAACGTCCTGACTTTC. Translating it yields CASKTGGSGANVLTF.

The chain links TRBV5-1 to TRBJ2-2; TRBD2 agrees at 10 bases. Germline values: CDR1 SGHRS, CDR2 YFSETQ. The CDR3 runs to 17 residues. V lost 0 bases, J lost 3 bases, and 5 bases stayed unmatched. CDR3: CASSLGLAGAYTGELFF. The CDR3 nucleotides read TGCGCCAGCAGCTTGGGCCTAGCGGGGGCCTACACCGGGGAGCTGTTTTTT.

The chain combines TRBV5-5 with TRBJ1-6, with 9 bases that match TRBD1. V was clipped by 4 bases and J by 8 bases; unmatched bases: 7. Germline CDR1 is SGHKS and CDR2 is YYEKEE (reference sequence). The CDR3 has 15 residues. The CDR3 DNA reads TGTGCCAGCAGCCTTGGGGGACAGGGTTATTCACCCCTCCACTTT. It yields the protein CASSLGGQGYSPLHF.

This clone has just a few counts. The chain's CDR3 is CASSLAGLSYEQYF. The CDR3, as DNA: TGTGCCAGCAGCTTGGCGGGTCTCAGCTACGAGCAGTACTTC. V is TRBV5-6 and J is TRBJ2-7; D remains unclear. The germline V and J ends were trimmed by 0 bases and 3 bases, with 10 bases remaining between them. Germline assignment: CDR1 SGHDT and CDR2 YYEEEE. CDR3 length equals 14 residues.

The V call is TRBV2, the J call TRBJ1-4; D perhaps matches TRBD1 (5 bases). The germline V and J ends were trimmed by 1 base and 7 bases, with 13 bases remaining between them. In germline, CDR1 is SNHLY, CDR2 FYNNEI. The CDR3 extends over 15 amino acids. The chain's CDR3 is CASSEGGGVREKLFF. In DNA form, the CDR3 reads TGTGCCAGCAGTGAAGGTGGGGGGGTTCGTGAAAAACTGTTTTTT.

This chain uses TRBV9 with TRBJ1-6; possible D gene TRBD1, 5 bases. Germline V gives CDR1 SGDLS, CDR2 YYNGEE. The V end was cut by 3 bases, the J end by 8 bases, with 12 bases between. There are 14 residues in the CDR3. The CDR3 nucleotides read TGTGCCAGCAGCGAGGGGAAAACGGATTCACCCCTCCACTTT. Protein product: CASSEGKTDSPLHF.

V and J are TRBV12-3 or TRBV12-4 and TRBJ2-1; 8 positions agree with TRBD1. V was clipped by 5 bases and J by 9 bases; unmatched bases: 6. The CDR3 is 13 residues long. The CDR3 loop reads CASSPGTGREQFF. CDR3 coding DNA: TGTGCCAGCAGTCCCGGGACAGGACGTGAGCAGTTCTTC.

CDR3 residues: CASSPAGRETQYF. The CDR3 coding sequence is TGTGCCAGCAGCCCGGCGGGCAGAGAGACCCAGTACTTC. This sequence joins TRBV5-4 and TRBJ2-5; tentative D call: TRBD2 (5 bases). Trimming removed 4 bases at V and 4 bases at J, with 11 bases between. Germline assignment: CDR1 SGHNT and CDR2 YYREEE (reference sequence). The CDR3 totals 13 residues.

Comment on this clone: The junction departs from germline at one end; a sequencing error may be responsible. The chain has TRBV5-1 and TRBJ2-7, with 10 nucleotides matching TRBD1. Germline V gives CDR1 SGHRS, CDR2 YFSETQ. This CDR3 contains 15 residues. As DNA, the CDR3 is TGCGCCAGCACCTTGTCGGGACAGGGGAATAAAGGGCAGTACTTC. Protein product: CASTLSGQGNKGQYF.

The V call is TRBV6-5, the J call TRBJ1-4, with TRBD1 matching over 8 bases. In germline, CDR1 is MNHEY, CDR2 SVGAGI. After removal of 7 bases from V and 1 base from J, the junction contained 2 bases not matched to a gene. CDR3 length: 14 residues. CDR3 nucleotide sequence: TGTGCCAGCAACAGGGGGAGAACTAATGAAAAACTGTTTTTT. Protein sequence: CASNRGRTNEKLFF.

The chain recombines TRBV18 with TRBJ1-4; D is uncertain. CDR3 length: 15 amino acids. Trimming removed 3 bases from V and 7 bases from J, with 15 bases in between. CDR1 is KGHSH, CDR2 LQKENI, per germline. CDR3 bases: TGTGCCAGCTCACCTACCTCCGGGATACTTGAAAAACTGTTTTTT. This encodes CASSPTSGILEKLFF.

Here the CDR3 reads CASSRTGAERQPQHF. For the CDR3, the DNA is TGTGCCAGTAGTAGGACAGGAGCGGAGCGTCAGCCCCAGCATTTT. The V gene is TRBV19, the J gene TRBJ1-5; 7 bases line up with TRBD1. This CDR3 is built from 15 residues. The germline V gene encodes CDR1 LNHDA and CDR2 SQIVND (reference sequence). Losses at the gene ends were 4 bases for V and 6 bases for J; bases not matched to a gene: 9.

This chain links TRBV28 with TRBJ2-3; 11 bases are a match to TRBD2. Trimming at V came to 5 bases and at J to 6 bases, leaving 7 bases not matched to a gene. Germline V gene sequence: CDR1 MDHEN, CDR2 SYDVKM. CDR3 length: 15 amino acids. CDR3 nucleotides: TGTGCCAGCAGTCAACCTAGCGGGGGGTGGGATACGCAGTATTTT. It is translated as CASSQPSGGWDTQYF.

The chain uses TRBV27 and TRBJ1-6; TRBD1 aligns across 9 bases. Per germline, CDR1 MNHEY and CDR2 SMNVEV (reference sequence). The CDR3 spans 20 residues. V shed 5 bases, J shed 3 bases, and the junction held 17 bases outside the gene matches. The CDR3 DNA reads as TGTGCCAGCAGTCTCCGGGACAGGGCTACTTTCTCTCTCTATAATTCACCCCTCCACTTT. Its protein product is CASSLRDRATFSLYNSPLHF.